This TCR beta chain came from a study of PD-L1 blockade in urothelial cancer. The ends lost 4 bases at V and 7 bases at J; junction bases unmatched: 8. Germline V gene sequence: CDR1 SGHKS, CDR2 YYEKEE (reference sequence). This CDR3 is 15 amino acids long. Time point defined: peripheral blood 6 weeks after treatment start. The method was immunoSEQ multiplex PCR; TCRdb's version includes in-frame clones alone and lacks a portion of them. Seen here are tens of thousands of clones, around 80% observed once, and the top ten hold 3% to 4%. The chain uses TRBV5-5 and TRBJ1-4; 9 nucleotides agree with TRBD1. The sample consisted of PBMCs, taken around atezolizumab (anti-PD-L1) treatment. This clonotype was obtained from a man in his 70s with urothelial cancer. CDR3 in amino acids: CASSHPGQGGEKLFF. As DNA, the CDR3 is TGTGCCAGCAGCCACCCGGGACAGGGAGGTGAAAAACTGTTTTTT. Based on the CDR3 plus reference TRBV5-5 and TRBJ1-4, the full variable domain is DAGVTQSPTHLIKTRGQQVTLRCSPISGHKSVSWYQQVLGQGPQFIFQYYEKEERGRGNFPDRFSARQFPNYSSELNVNALLLGDSALYLCASSHPGQGGEKLFFGSGTQLSVL.